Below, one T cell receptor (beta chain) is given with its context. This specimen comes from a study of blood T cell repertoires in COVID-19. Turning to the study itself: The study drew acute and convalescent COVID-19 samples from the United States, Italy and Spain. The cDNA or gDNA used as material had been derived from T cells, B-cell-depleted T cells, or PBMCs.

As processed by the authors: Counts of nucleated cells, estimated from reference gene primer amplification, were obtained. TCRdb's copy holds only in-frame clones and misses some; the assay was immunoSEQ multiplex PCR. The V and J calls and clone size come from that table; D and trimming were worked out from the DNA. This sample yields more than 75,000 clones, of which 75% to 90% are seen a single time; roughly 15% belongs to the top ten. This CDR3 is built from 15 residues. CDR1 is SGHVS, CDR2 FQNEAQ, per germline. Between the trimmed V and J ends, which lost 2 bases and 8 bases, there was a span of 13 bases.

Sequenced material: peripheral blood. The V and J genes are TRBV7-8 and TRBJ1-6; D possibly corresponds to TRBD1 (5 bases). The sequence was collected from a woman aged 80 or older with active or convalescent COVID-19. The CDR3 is CASSLQQGGDSPLHF. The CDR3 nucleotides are TGTGCCAGCAGCTTACAGCAGGGCGGCGATTCACCCCTCCACTTT.